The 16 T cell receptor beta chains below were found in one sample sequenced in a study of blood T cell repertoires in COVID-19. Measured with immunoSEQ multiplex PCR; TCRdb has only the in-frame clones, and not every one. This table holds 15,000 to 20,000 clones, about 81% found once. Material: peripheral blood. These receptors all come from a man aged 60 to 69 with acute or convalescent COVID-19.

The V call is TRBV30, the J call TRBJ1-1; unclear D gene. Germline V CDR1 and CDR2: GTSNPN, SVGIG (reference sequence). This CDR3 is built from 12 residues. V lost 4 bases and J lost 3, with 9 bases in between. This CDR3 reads CAWIRRDTEAFF. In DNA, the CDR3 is TGTGCCTGGATCAGGAGGGACACTGAAGCTTTCTTT.

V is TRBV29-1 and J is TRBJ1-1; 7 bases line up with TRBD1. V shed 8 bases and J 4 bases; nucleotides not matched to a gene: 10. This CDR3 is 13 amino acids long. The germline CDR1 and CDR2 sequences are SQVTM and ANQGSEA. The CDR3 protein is CSPYRDSGTEAFF. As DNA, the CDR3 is TGCAGCCCCTACAGGGACAGTGGCACTGAAGCTTTCTTT.

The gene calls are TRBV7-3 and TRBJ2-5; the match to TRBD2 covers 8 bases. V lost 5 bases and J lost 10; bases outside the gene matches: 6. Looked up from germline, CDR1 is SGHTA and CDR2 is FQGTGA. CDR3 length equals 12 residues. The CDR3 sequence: CASSITGGVQYF. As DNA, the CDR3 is TGTGCCAGCAGCATCACCGGGGGGGTCCAGTACTTC.

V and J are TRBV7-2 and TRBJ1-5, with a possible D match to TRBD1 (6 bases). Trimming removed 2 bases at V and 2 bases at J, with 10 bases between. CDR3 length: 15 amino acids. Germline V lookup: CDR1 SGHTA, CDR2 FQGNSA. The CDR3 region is CASSLKGGGNQPQHF. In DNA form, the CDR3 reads TGTGCCAGCAGCTTAAAGGGGGGGGGCAATCAGCCCCAGCATTTT.

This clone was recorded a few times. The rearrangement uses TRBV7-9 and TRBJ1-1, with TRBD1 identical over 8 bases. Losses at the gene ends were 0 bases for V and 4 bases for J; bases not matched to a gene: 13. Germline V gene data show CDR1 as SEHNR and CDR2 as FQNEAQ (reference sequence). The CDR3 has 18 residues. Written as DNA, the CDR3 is TGTGCCAGCAGCTTAGCGGCAGGGGGCGAGGGTAAAGGCACTGAAGCTTTCTTT. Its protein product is CASSLAAGGEGKGTEAFF.

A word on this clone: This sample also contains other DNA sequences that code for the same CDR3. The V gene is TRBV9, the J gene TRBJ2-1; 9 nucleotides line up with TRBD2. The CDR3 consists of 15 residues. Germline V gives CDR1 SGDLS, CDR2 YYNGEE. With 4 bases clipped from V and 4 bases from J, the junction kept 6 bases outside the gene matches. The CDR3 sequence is CASSTLAGAYNEQFF. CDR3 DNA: TGTGCCAGCAGCACCTTAGCGGGGGCATACAATGAGCAGTTCTTC. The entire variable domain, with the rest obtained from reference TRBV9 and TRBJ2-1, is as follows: DSGVTQTPKHLITATGQRVTLRCSPRSGDLSVYWYQQSLDQGLQFLIQYYNGEERAKGNILERFSAQQFPDLHSELNLSSLELGDSALYFCASSTLAGAYNEQFFGPGTRLTVL.

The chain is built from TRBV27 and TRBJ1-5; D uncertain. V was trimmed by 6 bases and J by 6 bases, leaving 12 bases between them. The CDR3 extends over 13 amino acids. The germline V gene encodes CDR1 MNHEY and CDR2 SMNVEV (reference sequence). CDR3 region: CASSPPGGQPQHF. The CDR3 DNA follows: TGTGCCAGCAGCCCACCCGGCGGTCAGCCCCAGCATTTT.

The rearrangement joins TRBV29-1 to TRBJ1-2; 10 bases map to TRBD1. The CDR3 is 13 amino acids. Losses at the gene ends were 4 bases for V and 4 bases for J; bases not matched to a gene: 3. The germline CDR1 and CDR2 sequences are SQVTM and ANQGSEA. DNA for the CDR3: TGCAGCGTTGGACAGGGGGCGATCTATGGCTACACCTTC. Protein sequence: CSVGQGAIYGYTF. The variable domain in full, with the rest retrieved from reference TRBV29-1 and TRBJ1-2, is SAVISQKPSRDICQRGTSLTIQCQVDSQVTMMFWYRQQPGQSLTLIATANQGSEATYESGFVIDKFPISRPNLTFSTLTVSNMSPEDSSIYLCSVGQGAIYGYTFGSGTRLTVV.

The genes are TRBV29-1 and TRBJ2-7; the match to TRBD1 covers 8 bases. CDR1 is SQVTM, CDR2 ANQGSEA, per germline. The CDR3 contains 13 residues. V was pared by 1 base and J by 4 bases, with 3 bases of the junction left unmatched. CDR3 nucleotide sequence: TGCAGCGTTGAAGGACAGGGGACGTACGAGCAGTACTTC. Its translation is CSVEGQGTYEQYF.

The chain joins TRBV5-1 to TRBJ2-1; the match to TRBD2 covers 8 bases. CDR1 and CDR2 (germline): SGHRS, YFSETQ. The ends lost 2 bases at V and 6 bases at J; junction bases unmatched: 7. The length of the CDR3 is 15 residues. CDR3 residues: CASSFLPTSVNEQFF. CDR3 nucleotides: TGCGCCAGCAGCTTCCTCCCGACTAGCGTCAATGAGCAGTTCTTC. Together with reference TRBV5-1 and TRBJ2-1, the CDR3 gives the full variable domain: KAGVTQTPRYLIKTRGQQVTLSCSPISGHRSVSWYQQTPGQGLQFLFEYFSETQRNKGNFPGRFSGRQFSNSRSEMNVSTLELGDSALYLCASSFLPTSVNEQFFGPGTRLTVL.

CDR3 in DNA: TGTGCCAGCCGCCCCGCCGGGACAGGATACAATGAGCAGTTCTTC. As protein: CASRPAGTGYNEQFF. The chain combines TRBV7-9 with TRBJ2-1; TRBD1 matches at 8 bases. The CDR3 is made up of 15 amino acids. Germline loops: CDR1 SEHNR, CDR2 FQNEAQ (reference sequence). V trimming: 8 bases; J trimming: 4 bases; junction bases outside the gene matches: 10.

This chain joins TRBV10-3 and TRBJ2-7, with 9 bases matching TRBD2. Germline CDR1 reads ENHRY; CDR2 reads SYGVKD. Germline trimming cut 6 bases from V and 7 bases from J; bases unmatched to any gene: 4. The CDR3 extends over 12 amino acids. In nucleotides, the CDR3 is TGTGCCATCAGGACTAGCGGACCAGAGCAGTACTTC. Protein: CAIRTSGPEQYF.

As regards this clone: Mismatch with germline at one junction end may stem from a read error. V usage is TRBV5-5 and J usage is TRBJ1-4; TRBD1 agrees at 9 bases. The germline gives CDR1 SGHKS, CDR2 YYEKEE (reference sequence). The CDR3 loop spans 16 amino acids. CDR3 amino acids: CASSATGGNTYEKLFF. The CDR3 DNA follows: TGTGCCAGCAGCGCAACAGGGGGCAATACATATGAGAAACTGTTTTTT.

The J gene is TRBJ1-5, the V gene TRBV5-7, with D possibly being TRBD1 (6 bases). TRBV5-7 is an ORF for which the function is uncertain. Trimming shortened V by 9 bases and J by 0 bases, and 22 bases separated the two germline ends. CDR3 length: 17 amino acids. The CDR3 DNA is TGTGCCACCTTACTTGGGACAACCCCTTATAGCAATCAGCCCCAGCATTTT. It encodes CATLLGTTPYSNQPQHF.

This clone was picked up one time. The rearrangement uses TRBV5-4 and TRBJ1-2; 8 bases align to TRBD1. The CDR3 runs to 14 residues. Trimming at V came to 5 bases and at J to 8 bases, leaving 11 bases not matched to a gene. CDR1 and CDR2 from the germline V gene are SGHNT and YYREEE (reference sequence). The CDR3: CASSTTDRVGGYTF. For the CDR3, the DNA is TGTGCCAGCAGTACCACGGACAGGGTAGGGGGCTACACCTTC.

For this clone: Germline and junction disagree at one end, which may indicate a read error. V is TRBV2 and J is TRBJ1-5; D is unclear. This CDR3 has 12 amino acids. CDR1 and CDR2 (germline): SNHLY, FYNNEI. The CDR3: CASREDGMPQHF. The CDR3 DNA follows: TGTGCCAGCAGGGAAGACGGGATGCCCCAGCATTTT.